A selection of T cell receptor beta chains follows, all from one sample in a study of blood T cell repertoires in COVID-19. TCRdb's copy holds only in-frame clones and misses some; the assay was immunoSEQ multiplex PCR. This table holds about 70,000 clones, approximately 84% found once. Specimen: peripheral blood. These receptors originate from a human donor in a cohort sampled during active COVID-19. Each CDR3 is given with its conserved first and last residue. A D gene is named only where the DNA matches it firmly. Only some rows state a clone size, as once, few, many or a class for expanded clones.

>TRBJ2-5|-|-|TRBV7-9
CASSLAREVETQYF
TGTGCCAGCAGCTTAGCGCGTGAGGTAGAGACCCAGTACTTC
>TRBJ1-2|-|TRBD1|TRBV18
CASSVGQAFSNYGYTF
TGTGCCAGCTCAGTCGGACAGGCGTTTTCAAACTATGGCTACACCTTC
>TRBJ2-1|-|TRBD1|TRBV3-1/TRBV3-2
CASSQGQGTQGYNEQFF
TGTGCCAGCAGCCAGGGACAGGGCACGCAGGGCTACAATGAGCAGTTCTTC
>TRBJ2-2|-|-|TRBV5-1
CASSLAEWGELFF
TGCGCCAGCAGCTTGGCCGAGTGGGGGGAGCTGTTTTTT
>TRBJ2-3|-|TRBD2|TRBV7-9
CASSIGAGANTDTQYF
TGTGCCAGCAGCATTGGAGCGGGGGCGAACACAGATACGCAGTATTTT
>TRBJ1-4|-|TRBD1|TRBV4-1
CASSQVAGTEREKLFF
TGCGCCAGCAGCCAAGTTGCCGGGACAGAGAGAGAAAAACTGTTTTTT
>TRBJ1-2|-|-|TRBV7-9
CASSLDSFLNYGYTF
TGTGCCAGCAGCTTAGACAGCTTTCTTAACTATGGCTACACCTTC
>TRBJ1-5|few|-|TRBV5-6
CASSLSQGRRSQPQHF
TGTGCCAGCAGCTTGAGTCAGGGGCGACGCAGTCAGCCCCAGCATTTT
>TRBJ1-1|-|-|TRBV5-4
CASSSAGVNTEAFF
TGTGCCAGCAGCTCGGCGGGGGTTAACACTGAAGCTTTCTTT
>TRBJ2-7|-|-|TRBV6-5
CASSYSGGGDYEQYF
TGTGCCAGCAGTTACTCAGGAGGGGGCGACTACGAGCAGTACTTC